This record concerns one T cell receptor (beta chain) sequence. Its target antigen remains unknown. Base qualities are missing; no much larger clone stands one base away. This entry is derived from a study of blood T cell repertoires in COVID-19 (dated by TCRdb to about 2020). Regarding the research as a whole: Samples covering the acute and convalescent phases of COVID-19 were provided by collaborators in the United States, Italy and Spain. The material from the prospective study consisted of cDNA or gDNA derived from T cells, B-cell-depleted T cells, or PBMCs. Deeply sampled blood TCRbeta repertoires from subjects exposed to, actively infected with, or recovered from COVID-19 were included in the dataset. The repertoires were made available in a free public database intended to serve as a resource for research on the immune response to SARS-CoV-2. The samples were drawn from the first 160 participants of the ongoing ImmuneRACE study and from 1,254 subjects provided by 6 global collaborators. A de-identified subject ID, COVID-19 status, age in years and sex were almost always included in the sample metadata. Where HLA class I and class II types were available, the types were taken from metadata supplied by the sample provider, not from assay-based typing. Overall results and qualifications from the work: How much clinical and demographic metadata was included differed by source and by participant, and the metadata was provided uncurated.

Whole blood was collected in K2EDTA tubes by collaborating institutions according to the institutions' own protocols. Collaborator samples were shipped for TCRbeta analysis as frozen whole blood, isolated PBMCs, or DNA extracted from either sample type. TCRbeta CDR3 regions were amplified from genomic DNA by means of the immunoSEQ Assay, a bias-controlled multiplex PCR. Processing in the source paper ran as follows. The number of nucleated cells in each sample was estimated from the amplification of reference gene primers within the assay. Sequence reads were collapsed and filtered to measure the absolute abundance of every unique TCRbeta CDR3 rearrangement. For each sample, productive Simpson clonality was calculated as the square root of Simpson's diversity index over productive rearrangements. TCRdb re-hosts the immuneACCESS table, in-frame sequences only. Its copies lack some clones; in the studies checked, an unresolved V gene accounts for under half of them, and the cause for the rest is not known. V and J calls plus clone size are reproduced from that table; the DNA served to infer D and trimming. This sample gives about 130,000 clones in total; approximately 74% of them show up just once. The top ten hold around 5.2% of the sample.

CDR1 is given as SGHRS and CDR2 as YFSETQ, both from the germline V gene. Spanning cysteine to phenylalanine, the CDR3 consists of 14 amino acids. The only DNA kept is the CDR3, 42 bases in frame from the first base. V is cut back by 7 bases and J by 7 bases, with 11 bases in the junction unmatched. The sequence came from a man aged 60 to 75 with acute or convalescent COVID-19. Sequenced sample: peripheral blood. This receptor chain uses TRBV5-1 and TRBJ2-1, with 7 bases in between that match TRBD2. CDR3 region: CASAPPTSSNEQFF. The DNA sequence is as follows: TGCGCCAGCGCCCCACCGACTAGCAGTAATGAGCAGTTCTTC.